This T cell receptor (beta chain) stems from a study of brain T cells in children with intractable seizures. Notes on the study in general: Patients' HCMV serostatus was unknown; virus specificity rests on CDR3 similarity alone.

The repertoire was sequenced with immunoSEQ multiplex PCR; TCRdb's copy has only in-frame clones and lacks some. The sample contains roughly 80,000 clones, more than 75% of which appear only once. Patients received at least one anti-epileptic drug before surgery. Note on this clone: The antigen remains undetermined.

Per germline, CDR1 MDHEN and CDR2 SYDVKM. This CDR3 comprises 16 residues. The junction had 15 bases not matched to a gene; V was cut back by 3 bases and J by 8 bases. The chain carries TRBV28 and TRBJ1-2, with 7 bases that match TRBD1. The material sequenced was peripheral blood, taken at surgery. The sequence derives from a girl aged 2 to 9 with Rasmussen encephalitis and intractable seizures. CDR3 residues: CASSFPSGGSAEGYTF. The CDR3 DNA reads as TGTGCCAGCAGTTTCCCGTCAGGGGGAAGTGCCGAGGGCTACACCTTC.